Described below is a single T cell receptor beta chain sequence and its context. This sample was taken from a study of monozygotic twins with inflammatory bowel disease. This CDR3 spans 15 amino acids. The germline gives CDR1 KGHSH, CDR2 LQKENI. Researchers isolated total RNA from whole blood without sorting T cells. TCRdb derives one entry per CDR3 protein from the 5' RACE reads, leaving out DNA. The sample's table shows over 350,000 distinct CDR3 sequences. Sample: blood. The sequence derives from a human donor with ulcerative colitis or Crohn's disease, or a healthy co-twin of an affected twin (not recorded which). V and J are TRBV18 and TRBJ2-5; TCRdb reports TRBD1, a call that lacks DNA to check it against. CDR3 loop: CASSPPQGAGETQYF.